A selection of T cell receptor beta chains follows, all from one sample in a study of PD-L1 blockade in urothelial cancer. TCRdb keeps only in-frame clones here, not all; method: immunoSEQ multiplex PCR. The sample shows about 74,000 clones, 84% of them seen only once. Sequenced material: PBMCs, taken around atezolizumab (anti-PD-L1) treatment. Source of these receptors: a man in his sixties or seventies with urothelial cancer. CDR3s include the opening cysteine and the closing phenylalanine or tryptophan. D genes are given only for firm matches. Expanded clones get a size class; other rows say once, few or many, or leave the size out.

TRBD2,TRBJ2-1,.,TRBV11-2,CASSLERLAGAGNEQFF,TGTGCCAGCAGCTTAGAGCGACTAGCGGGAGCAGGGAATGAGCAGTTCTTC
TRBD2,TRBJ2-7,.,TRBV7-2,CASSFVGTSIHEQYF,TGTGCCAGCAGCTTCGTTGGGACTAGCATCCACGAGCAGTACTTC
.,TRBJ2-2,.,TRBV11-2,CASSSLAVNTGELFF,TGTGCCAGCAGCTCCCTAGCCGTTAACACCGGGGAGCTGTTTTTT
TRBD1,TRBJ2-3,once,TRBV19,CASSIGQGTDTQYF,TGTGCCAGTAGTATTGGACAGGGTACAGATACGCAGTATTTT
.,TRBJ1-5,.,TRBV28,CASSPFRQASHQPQHF,TGTGCCAGCAGTCCTTTCCGACAGGCCTCCCATCAGCCCCAGCATTTT
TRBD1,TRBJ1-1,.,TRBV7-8,CASSFKTGVTEAFF,TGTGCCAGCAGCTTTAAGACAGGGGTCACTGAAGCTTTCTTT
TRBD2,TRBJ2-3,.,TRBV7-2,CASSLPIAGGRGDTQYF,TGTGCCAGCAGCTTACCTATAGCGGGAGGGAGAGGGGATACGCAGTATTTT
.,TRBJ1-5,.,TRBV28,CASKRARNQPQHF,TGTGCCAGCAAGAGGGCGCGCAATCAGCCCCAGCATTTT
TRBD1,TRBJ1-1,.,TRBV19,CASSILGMTGLNTEAFF,TGTGCCAGTAGCATCTTGGGAATGACAGGGTTGAACACTGAAGCTTTCTTT
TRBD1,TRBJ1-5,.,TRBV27,CASTYRTGYEAGSGNQPQHF,TGTGCCAGCACCTATCGGACAGGGTATGAGGCCGGGAGTGGCAATCAGCCCCAGCATTTT
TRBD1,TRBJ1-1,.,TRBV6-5,CASSVQGATEAFF,TGTGCCAGCAGTGTACAGGGGGCCACTGAAGCTTTCTTT
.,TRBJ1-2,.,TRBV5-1,CASSFSPANYGYTF,TGCGCCAGCAGCTTTTCCCCTGCTAACTATGGCTACACCTTC
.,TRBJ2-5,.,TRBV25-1,CASSDSGAYQETQYF,TGTGCCAGCAGTGATAGCGGAGCCTACCAAGAGACCCAGTACTTC
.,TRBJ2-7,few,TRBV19,CASSIFSGAYEQYF,TGTGCCAGTAGTATATTCTCAGGGGCCTACGAGCAGTACTTC
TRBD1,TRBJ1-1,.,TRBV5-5,CASSLDRGLTEAFF,TGTGCCAGCAGCTTGGACAGGGGGCTCACTGAAGCTTTCTTT
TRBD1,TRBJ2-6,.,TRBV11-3,CASSSGTGVGANVLTF,TGTGCCAGCAGCTCCGGGACAGGGGTTGGGGCCAACGTCCTGACTTTC
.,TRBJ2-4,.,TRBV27,CASSLGHPSKNIQYF,TGTGCCAGCAGTTTGGGACATCCCTCCAAAAACATTCAGTACTTC
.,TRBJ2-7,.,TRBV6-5,CASSYSRARLAYEQYF,TGTGCCAGCAGTTACTCGAGGGCTCGCTTGGCCTACGAGCAGTACTTC
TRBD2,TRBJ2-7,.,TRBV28,CASLGLAGVYEQYF,TGTGCCAGCTTGGGGCTAGCGGGAGTCTACGAGCAGTACTTC
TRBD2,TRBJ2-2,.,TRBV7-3,CASSRTSGRAGGELFF,TGTGCCAGCAGCCGGACTAGCGGGAGGGCAGGCGGGGAGCTGTTTTTT
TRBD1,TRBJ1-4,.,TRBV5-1,CASSPQQGSNEKLFF,TGCGCCAGCAGCCCCCAACAGGGGTCTAATGAAAAACTGTTTTTT
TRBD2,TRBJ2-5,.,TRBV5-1,CASSLALAGGPQETQYF,TGCGCCAGCAGCTTGGCCTTGGCGGGAGGGCCCCAAGAGACCCAGTACTTC
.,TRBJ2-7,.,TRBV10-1,CASSEQQGYEQYF,TGCGCCAGCAGTGAGCAGCAGGGCTACGAGCAGTACTTC
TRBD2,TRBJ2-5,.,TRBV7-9,CASSWWTGGGETQYF,TGTGCCAGCAGCTGGTGGACGGGGGGTGGGGAGACCCAGTACTTC
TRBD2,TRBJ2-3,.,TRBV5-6,CASSSGFGREGSDTQYF,TGTGCCAGCAGCTCCGGATTCGGGCGGGAGGGCTCAGATACGCAGTATTTT